This T cell receptor (beta chain) was retrieved from a study of T cell responses to AZD1222 COVID-19 vaccine. Repertoires were generated with immunoSEQ multiplex PCR, while TCRdb's copy carries only in-frame clones and drops some. The repertoire consists of roughly 180,000 clones, with 80% to 95% occurring once and the leading ten covering 1.7%. Study results and limitations: Donors, mostly white British, included more females; clonal diversity was possibly underestimated.

The junction had 7 bases not matched to a gene; V was cut back by 6 bases and J by 4 bases. This CDR3 spans 15 amino acids. Germline values: CDR1 MNHEY, CDR2 SVGAGI. With respect to this clone: Its antigen remains unidentified.

The chain joins TRBV6-5 to TRBJ2-2, with 8 nucleotides matching TRBD1. The TCR comes from an adult who received the AZD1222 COVID-19 vaccine. The specimen was peripheral blood, collected 28 days after the second AZD1222 dose. The CDR3 spells CASSGQTGVTGELFF. DNA for the CDR3: TGTGCCAGCAGCGGCCAGACAGGGGTCACCGGGGAGCTGTTTTTT.